The clone carrying this T cell receptor beta chain was observed a few times. CD45RO/CCR7/CD25/CD127/CD95/CD27 separated CD4+ naive, central memory, regulatory and stem cell-like memory cells by sorting. These data originate in a study of beta chain features in type 1 diabetes. CDR3 length: 15 residues. Germline V gene data show CDR1 as LNHDA and CDR2 as SQIVND (reference sequence). Trimming cost V 4 bases and J 3 bases; bases outside gene matches: 8. The sequenced template was cDNA made from the entire isolated RNA. Assay used: immunoSEQ multiplex PCR; TCRdb lists only in-frame clones, some missing. This sample has a few hundred thousand clones, with over 7.5% found just once.

The chain joins TRBV19 to TRBJ2-7; 8 bases fit TRBD2. Sequencing was performed on naive CD4+ T cells from blood. This sequence originates from a woman under 30 in good health. CDR3 DNA sequence: TGTGCCAGTAGTAGGACCGGGGGGGCTGGCTACGAGCAGTACTTC. Translating it yields CASSRTGGAGYEQYF. Using reference TRBV19 and TRBJ2-7 for the parts outside the CDR3, the full variable domain is DGGITQSPKYLFRKEGQNVTLSCEQNLNHDAMYWYRQDPGQGLRLIYYSQIVNDFQKGDIAEGYSVSREKKESFPLTVTSAQKNPTAFYLCASSRTGGAGYEQYFGPGTRLTVT.